Listed here are 29 T cell receptor beta chains from one sample, sequenced in a study of T cells in Graves' hyperthyroidism and ophthalmopathy. Regions amplified from RNA transcripts were the TCR beta CDR3 regions. HTBI primers drove first-round RT-PCR of the TCR CDR3. TCRdb used MiXCR to reprocess the multiplex PCR reads, holding one entry per CDR3 protein. The top ten clones hold around 10% of a sample with roughly 500,000 distinct CDR3 sequences, around 22% of them seen once. Sequencing input: blood. These receptors were taken from a woman aged 30 to 39 with Graves' ophthalmopathy.

This clonotype has a single count. The chain carries TRBV28 and TRBJ2-7; TRBD2 matches at 13 bases. This CDR3 is built from 15 residues. Unmatched junction bases numbered 6, after V lost 5 bases and J lost 5 bases. Germline values: CDR1 MDHEN, CDR2 SYDVKM. In DNA form, the CDR3 reads TGTGCCAGCAGTATACTAGCGGGAGGGCCCGACGAGCAGTACTTC. Translation gives CASSILAGGPDEQYF.

Many counts were recorded for this clonotype. This chain links TRBV12-3 or TRBV12-4 with TRBJ2-5; possibly TRBD1 or TRBD2 for D (5 bases each). The CDR3 loop spans 14 amino acids. V lost 2 bases and J lost 1, with 8 bases in between. The CDR3 coding sequence is TGTGCCAGCAGTTTAACGGGGCTCCAAGAGACCCAGTACTTC. Translating gives CASSLTGLQETQYF.

In this sample, this clonotype turned up a few times. The rearrangement links TRBV20-1 to TRBJ1-1; unclear D gene. The V end lost 0 bases, the J end lost 0 bases, and 14 bases lay between the germline ends. Germline CDR1 DFQATT, CDR2 SNEGSKA (reference sequence). CDR3 size: 16 residues. As DNA, the CDR3 is TGCAGTGCTAGAGATTTCTCTCGGAGCCTGAACACTGAAGCTTTCTTT. This sequence encodes CSARDFSRSLNTEAFF.

This clonotype came up many times. The gene calls are TRBV6-5 and TRBJ2-2; maybe TRBD1 (6 bases). Germline CDR1 reads MNHEY; CDR2 reads SVGAGI. This CDR3 has 15 amino acids. With 2 bases removed from V and 2 bases from J, the gap between germline ends came to 9 bases. The CDR3 sequence: CASSYRTVNTGELFF. The CDR3 DNA reads as TGTGCCAGCAGTTACAGGACAGTTAACACCGGGGAGCTGTTTTTT.

This clonotype was counted at least ten times. V is TRBV12-3 or TRBV12-4 and J is TRBJ2-7; D is unclear. With 2 bases removed from V and 5 bases from J, the gap between germline ends came to 16 bases. The CDR3 spans 15 residues. The CDR3 reads CASSLFGYVTDEQYF. CDR3 DNA: TGTGCCAGCAGTTTATTCGGTTATGTAACCGACGAGCAGTACTTC.

With regard to this clonotype: The final CDR3 position lacks the conserved phenylalanine or tryptophan, pointing to a likely read error. In DNA, the CDR3 is TGTGCCAGCACCCTAGACAGGGGGCATGGCTACACCGTC. Residues: CASTLDRGHGYTV. This rearrangement joins TRBV12-3 or TRBV12-4 to TRBJ1-2; the match to TRBD1 covers 10 bases. Trimming at V came to 7 bases and at J to 6 bases, leaving 5 bases not matched to a gene. This CDR3 has 13 amino acids.

This clonotype was counted ten times or more. J is TRBJ2-5 and V is TRBV6-1; perhaps TRBD2 as D (5 bases). The V and J ends lost 8 bases and 4 bases respectively, with 8 bases between them. The CDR3 totals 11 residues. CDR1 and CDR2 from the germline V gene are MNHNS and SASEGT. The CDR3 loop is CASWLAETQYF. Here the CDR3 DNA reads TGTGCCAGCTGGCTAGCAGAGACCCAGTACTTC.

This clonotype came up many times. The chain joins TRBV10-3 to TRBJ2-5; a possible D gene is TRBD1 (6 bases). Germline V gives CDR1 ENHRY, CDR2 SYGVKD. The ends were cut back, 6 bases at V and 4 bases at J, with 18 bases in the middle. The CDR3 contains 15 residues. CDR3 sequence: CAIRDRGEVGETQYF. CDR3 coding DNA: TGTGCCATCAGGGACAGAGGAGAGGTTGGAGAGACCCAGTACTTC.

Ten or more counts support this clonotype. The chain has TRBV7-2 and TRBJ1-1; D might be TRBD1 (6 bases). The CDR3 is 14 amino acids. Germline V gene sequence: CDR1 SGHTA, CDR2 FQGNSA. Trimming took 5 bases from V and 5 from J, leaving 15 bases between them. The CDR3 nucleotides are TGTGCCAGCAGCGGAAGACAGGAAGGTACTGAAGCTTTCTTT. As protein: CASSGRQEGTEAFF.

The gene calls are TRBV7-6 and TRBJ2-2; maybe TRBD1 (5 bases). Germline V gene lookup returns CDR1 SGHVS and CDR2 FNYEAQ. There are 16 residues in the CDR3. V shed 0 bases and J shed 6 bases, with 14 bases lying between them. The CDR3 DNA is TGTGCCAGCAGCTTAGCCTCGACAGAGGCTCCCGGGGAGCTGTTTTTT. Translating it yields CASSLASTEAPGELFF.

This clonotype was detected a few times. V is TRBV28 and J is TRBJ2-7; D is possibly TRBD1 (6 bases). Germline values: CDR1 MDHEN, CDR2 SYDVKM. V shed 2 bases and J shed 5 bases, with 16 bases lying between them. This CDR3 has 15 residues. The CDR3 DNA reads as TGTGCCAGCAGTTTAAGGGACACGTATGCACACGAGCAGTACTTC. It codes for CASSLRDTYAHEQYF. Full variable domain (remainder filled in from reference TRBV28 and TRBJ2-7): DVKVTQSSRYLVKRTGEKVFLECVQDMDHENMFWYRQDPGLGLRLIYFSYDVKMKEKGDIPEGYSVSREKKERFSLILESASTNQTSMYLCASSLRDTYAHEQYFGPGTRLTVT.

At least ten counts were recorded for this clonotype. This rearrangement joins TRBV6-2 or TRBV6-3 to TRBJ1-1, with a tentative D call TRBD1 (5 bases). Germline CDR1 and CDR2: MNHEY and SVGEGT. V gave up 7 bases and J gave up 5 bases, with 11 bases separating them. The CDR3 contains 12 residues. CDR3 in amino acids: CASTREGTEAFF. The CDR3 nucleotides read TGTGCCAGCACCAGGGAGGGGACTGAAGCTTTCTTT.

This clonotype was picked up many times. V is TRBV6-1 and J is TRBJ2-5; the match to TRBD2 covers 7 bases. The CDR3 spans 14 residues. V shed 6 bases and J 2 bases; nucleotides not matched to a gene: 6. Germline V lookup: CDR1 MNHNS, CDR2 SASEGT. Here the CDR3 DNA reads TGTGCCAGCAGGGGGTGGGAGGGACAAGAGACCCAGTACTTC. This sequence encodes CASRGWEGQETQYF.

This clonotype was detected many times. The chain carries TRBV10-3 and TRBJ1-5, with 10 bases that match TRBD1. The CDR3 spans 15 residues. The junction had 8 bases not matched to a gene; V was cut back by 8 bases and J by 4 bases. The germline CDR1 and CDR2 sequences are ENHRY and SYGVKD. The CDR3 DNA follows: TGTGCCATCCATGGGACAGGGGACAAAAATCAGCCCCAGCATTTT. It codes for CAIHGTGDKNQPQHF.

The sample holds a few counts of this clonotype. This chain links TRBV28 with TRBJ1-2, with TRBD1 as a possible D gene (6 bases). Germline-derived CDR1 and CDR2 are MDHEN and SYDVKM. Trimming shortened V by 7 bases and J by 2 bases, and 11 bases separated the two germline ends. This CDR3 region has 13 residues. DNA for the CDR3: TGTGCCAGCACCTTCCAGGGGAACTATGGCTACACCTTC. Translation gives CASTFQGNYGYTF.

This clonotype came up many times. The CDR3 is CASSSTILGQGAFEPQHF. DNA for the CDR3: TGTGCCAGCAGTTCCACAATCCTCGGACAGGGGGCGTTTGAGCCCCAGCATTTT. This chain uses TRBV27 with TRBJ1-5, with TRBD1 matching over 11 bases. The CDR3 sequence is 18 residues long. Germline CDR1 and CDR2: MNHEY and SMNVEV (reference sequence). The ends lost 4 bases at V and 8 bases at J; junction bases unmatched: 16.

There are a few counts of this clonotype. This chain connects TRBV12-3 or TRBV12-4 to TRBJ2-5, with TRBD1 matching over 8 bases. The CDR3 has 14 residues. J gave up 5 bases and V 1 base, and 3 bases lay outside the gene matches. CDR3 bases: TGTGCCAGCAGTTTAGAGCCAGGGGGCGAGACCCAGTACTTC. Encoded protein: CASSLEPGGETQYF.

This clonotype appeared a few times. The genes are TRBV7-3 and TRBJ2-7, with D possibly matching TRBD2 (5 bases). Trimming took off 5 bases at V and 3 bases at J, with 20 bases between the two ends. Germline V lookup: CDR1 SGHTA, CDR2 FQGTGA. The CDR3 is 16 amino acids. DNA for the CDR3: TGTGCCAGCAGCCCATATACTAGTGCGGGCGTCTACGAGCAGTACTTC. Protein: CASSPYTSAGVYEQYF. Combining the CDR3 with reference TRBV7-3 and TRBJ2-7 gives the whole variable domain GAGVSQTPSNKVTEKGKYVELRCDPISGHTALYWYRQSLGQGPEFLIYFQGTGAADDSGLPNDRFFAVRPEGSVSTLKIQRTERGDSAVYLCASSPYTSAGVYEQYFGPGTRLTVT.

This clonotype was observed many times. This chain links TRBV6-2 or TRBV6-3 with TRBJ1-2; D remains unclear. Germline V lookup: CDR1 MNHEY, CDR2 SVGEGT. The germline V and J ends were trimmed by 6 bases and 2 bases, with 7 bases remaining between them. The CDR3 has 12 amino acids. The CDR3 nucleotides read TGTGCCAGCAGCCCGTCGAACTATGGCTACACCTTC. Translating gives CASSPSNYGYTF.

The chain carries TRBV6-2 or TRBV6-3 and TRBJ2-6, with D perhaps TRBD1 or TRBD2 (5 bases each). Germline V CDR1 and CDR2: MNHEY, SVGEGT. The CDR3 is 15 amino acids. Trimming pared 7 bases from V and 3 bases from J, leaving 13 bases between. The CDR3 region is CASTWMGDGANVLTF. The CDR3 coding sequence is TGTGCCAGCACCTGGATGGGGGATGGGGCCAACGTCCTGACTTTC.

This clonotype has at least ten counts. The rearrangement links TRBV12-5 to TRBJ2-7, with 7 bases matching TRBD1. The germline CDR1 and CDR2 sequences are LGHNT and FRNRAP. The junction had 13 bases not matched to a gene; V was cut back by 5 bases and J by 3 bases. The CDR3 runs 16 residues. The CDR3 region is CASGPNQRQGYYEQYF. CDR3 coding DNA: TGTGCTAGTGGTCCAAACCAGAGACAGGGCTACTACGAGCAGTACTTC.

CDR3 DNA sequence: TGTGCCAGCAGTGGGGGGACTAGCGGGCCGACCTACGAGCAGTACTTC. Translating it yields CASSGGTSGPTYEQYF. This chain uses TRBV28 with TRBJ2-7, with TRBD2 matching over 12 bases. V trimming: 5 bases; J trimming: 2 bases; junction bases outside the gene matches: 7. In germline, CDR1 is MDHEN, CDR2 SYDVKM. This CDR3 is built from 16 residues. The variable domain in full, completed from reference TRBV28 and TRBJ2-7, reads DVKVTQSSRYLVKRTGEKVFLECVQDMDHENMFWYRQDPGLGLRLIYFSYDVKMKEKGDIPEGYSVSREKKERFSLILESASTNQTSMYLCASSGGTSGPTYEQYFGPGTRLTVT.

This clonotype was picked up many times. The rearrangement joins TRBV19 to TRBJ1-2; TRBD1 is a possible D gene (6 bases). The CDR3 is made up of 11 amino acids. CDR1 and CDR2 (germline): LNHDA, SQIVND (reference sequence). Deletions cut 8 bases from V and 7 bases from J, with 11 bases between. CDR3 protein: CASRDTPGYTF. The CDR3 DNA follows: TGTGCCAGTCGGGACACACCTGGCTACACCTTC.

This clonotype was found many times. This chain links TRBV7-8 with TRBJ2-7; 10 positions match TRBD2. Trimming at V came to 5 bases and at J to 3 bases, leaving 7 bases not matched to a gene. The CDR3 totals 15 residues. Germline CDR1 and CDR2: SGHVS and FQNEAQ. The CDR3 DNA reads TGTGCCAGCAGCATTTATGCTAGCGGGGGCTACGAGCAGTACTTC. As protein: CASSIYASGGYEQYF.

This clonotype was observed at least ten times. The chain carries TRBV12-3 or TRBV12-4 and TRBJ1-3; D remains unclear. Deletions cut 5 bases from V and 4 bases from J, with 3 bases between. The CDR3 is 11 amino acids. CDR3 sequence (DNA): TGTGCCAGCAGTCGAGGAAACACCATATATTTT. Translated, it gives CASSRGNTIYF.

The CDR3 sequence is CASSIDRGNRQPQHF. The CDR3 DNA reads as TGTGCCAGTAGTATAGATAGGGGGAACCGACAGCCCCAGCATTTT. The J gene is TRBJ1-5, the V gene TRBV19; a possible D gene is TRBD1 (6 bases). The germline CDR1 and CDR2 sequences are LNHDA and SQIVND (reference sequence). V shed 0 bases and J shed 7 bases, with 13 bases lying between them. The CDR3 covers 15 residues.

CDR3 in amino acids: CASSTSSGAYQETQYF. The DNA of the CDR3 is TGTGCCAGCAGTACTTCTAGCGGGGCCTACCAAGAGACCCAGTACTTC. The rearrangement uses TRBV12-3 or TRBV12-4 and TRBJ2-5, with 9 positions matching TRBD2. This CDR3 spans 16 amino acids. After removal of 5 bases from V and 0 bases from J, the junction contained 7 bases not matched to a gene.

This clonotype was detected ten times or more. This rearrangement joins TRBV19 to TRBJ1-2; the D is unclear. The CDR3 covers 14 residues. Germline V lookup: CDR1 LNHDA, CDR2 SQIVND (reference sequence). Trimming took 0 bases from V and 8 from J, leaving 13 bases between them. CDR3: CASSIEEGNLGYTF. In nucleotides, the CDR3 is TGTGCCAGTAGTATAGAAGAAGGGAATCTGGGCTACACCTTC.

This clonotype was counted ten times or more. This rearrangement joins TRBV20-1 to TRBJ2-7; the match to TRBD2 covers 11 bases. The CDR3 has 13 amino acids. Germline-derived CDR1 and CDR2 are DFQATT and SNEGSKA (reference sequence). With V trimmed by 3 bases and J by 3 bases, 1 base remained unmatched. CDR3 residues: CSARGTSGYEQYF. CDR3 in DNA: TGCAGTGCTAGGGGGACTAGCGGCTACGAGCAGTACTTC.